This T cell receptor beta chain was identified during a study of cytomegalovirus exposure and HLA in healthy donors. Study findings and constraints: In an earlier analysis, productive rearrangement rates for most beta V segments clustered near 87% or 30%. What a later analysis showed was that several of the most significant clusters appeared linked to common viral pathogens. In vitro assays verified that three CMV-associated chains recognized CMV antigens specifically.

The length of the CDR3 is 12 residues. Germline V gives CDR1 LGHNA, CDR2 YSLEER. The V end lost 4 bases, the J end lost 3 bases, and 3 bases lay between the germline ends. On this clone: The target antigen is unknown.

A multiplex PCR was run with 60 Vbeta primers and 13 Jbeta primers. Per the study methods: In a later analysis, the count reached some 75 million unique TCR beta chains, with roughly 9.9 million shared. The method was immunoSEQ multiplex PCR; TCRdb's version includes in-frame clones alone and lacks a portion of them. That table gives V, J and clone size, and the DNA gave D and trimming. This sample carries about 200,000 clones, about nine tenths of them seen once, and the ten largest clones take over 1%. The sample comprised PBMCs. The V call is TRBV4-3, the J call TRBJ2-2; unclear D gene. This TCR was sampled from a man under 40 in good health and CMV-seronegative. CDR3 region: CASSPYTGELFF. The CDR3 bases are TGCGCCAGCAGCCCATACACCGGGGAGCTGTTTTTT.